This TCR beta chain came from a study of blood T cell repertoires in COVID-19. For the study at large: PBMCs, B-cell-depleted T cells, or T cells provided the cDNA or gDNA that made up the material.

The V segment lost 5 bases and the J segment 3 bases; nucleotides outside the gene matches: 5. From germline, CDR1 is SGHTA and CDR2 FQGNSA. The CDR3 covers 14 residues. As processed by the authors: Quantification of nucleated cells was approximated via reference gene primer amplification. TCRdb keeps only in-frame clones here, not all; method: immunoSEQ multiplex PCR. V, J and clone size derive from that table, while D and trimming were established from the DNA sequence. This repertoire shows about 120,000 clones, about 89% found once; its top ten account for 15% to 20%. The receptor comes from a human donor with acute or convalescent COVID-19. The donor label of this sample is uncertain. The gene calls are TRBV7-2 and TRBJ2-3, with 7 positions matching TRBD1. The source material was peripheral blood. In nucleotides, the CDR3 is TGTGCCAGCAGCCCCGACAGGGATACAGATACGCAGTATTTT. It specifies CASSPDRDTDTQYF.